This is a list of T cell receptor beta chains from one sample in a study of Graves' ophthalmopathy and Graves' hyperthyroidism. TCRdb re-called the multiplex PCR reads with MiXCR, one entry per CDR3 protein. The sample has around 1,200,000 distinct CDR3 sequences, 35% to 40% seen once. The sequenced sample was peripheral blood or thyroid tissue (not recorded which). These receptors were obtained from an adult man with Graves' hyperthyroidism. CDR3s include the opening cysteine and the closing phenylalanine or tryptophan. A D gene is named only where the DNA matches it firmly. Clone size, where shown, is once, few, many, or a class for clones that have expanded.

size	V	length	J	D	CDR3	DNA
.	TRBV29-1	11	TRBJ1-1	.	CSVGSGVTAFF	TGCAGCGTTGGGTCGGGGGTTACGGCTTTCTTT
.	TRBV10-3	11	TRBJ2-7	.	CAINGSYEQYF	TGTGCCATTAACGGGAGCTACGAGCAGTACTTC
many	TRBV6-2/TRBV6-3	15	TRBJ1-5	TRBD1	CASTSRQGHSQPQHF	TGTGCCAGCACCTCGCGACAGGGTCATTCTCAGCCCCAGCATTTT
.	TRBV29-1	14	TRBJ2-6	.	CSVLGGSGANVLTF	TGCAGCGTTTTAGGGGGCTCTGGGGCCAACGTCCTGACTTTC
few	TRBV11-2	16	TRBJ2-7	TRBD2	CASSFGVAGLSYEQYF	TGTGCCAGCAGCTTTGGGGTAGCGGGCCTCTCCTACGAGCAGTACTTC
.	TRBV7-9	15	TRBJ2-5	.	CASSPPPSIRETQYF	TGTGCCAGCAGCCCTCCCCCTAGTATCCGGGAGACCCAGTACTTC
.	TRBV7-2	15	TRBJ1-2	.	CASSLARGIGYGYTF	TGTGCCAGCAGCTTAGCGCGGGGAATCGGCTATGGCTACACCTTC
.	TRBV7-9	10	TRBJ2-6	.	CASSSRGRAF	TGTGCCAGCAGTTCCCGAGGTCGGGCTTTC
many	TRBV29-1	13	TRBJ1-2	.	CSAGGLTNYGYTF	TGCAGCGCCGGGGGACTGACTAACTATGGCTACACCTTC
.	TRBV6-2/TRBV6-3	13	TRBJ2-5	TRBD1	CANSRTGLETQYF	TGTGCCAACTCCCGGACAGGGTTGGAGACCCAGTACTTC
many	TRBV10-3	15	TRBJ2-7	.	CAISNGGTGTYEQYF	TGTGCCATCAGTAACGGCGGGACCGGAACCTACGAGCAGTACTTC
many	TRBV20-1	15	TRBJ2-7	.	CSARGRPGATYEQYF	TGCAGTGCTAGAGGGCGGCCAGGGGCAACGTACGAGCAGTACTTC
.	TRBV4-1	14	TRBJ2-7	.	CASSQVEQSYEQYF	TGCGCCAGCAGCCAAGTCGAACAGTCCTACGAGCAGTACTTC
.	TRBV7-2	15	TRBJ2-7	TRBD2	CASTQGGGANYEQYF	TGTGCCAGCACCCAGGGCGGGGGGGCAAATTACGAGCAGTACTTC
once	TRBV2	14	TRBJ2-7	TRBD1	CASSGGTGLLEQYF	TGTGCCAGCAGTGGCGGGACAGGGCTCCTCGAGCAGTACTTC
.	TRBV20-1	13	TRBJ1-4	.	CSARIATNEKLFF	TGCAGTGCTAGGATAGCAACTAATGAAAAACTGTTTTTT
.	TRBV4-1	16	TRBJ1-6	.	CASSPFPTASNSPLHF	TGCGCCAGCAGCCCCTTCCCGACAGCAAGTAATTCACCCCTCCACTTT
many	TRBV5-1	13	TRBJ1-2	TRBD1	CASSWGTVDGYTF	TGCGCCAGCAGCTGGGGGACAGTTGATGGCTACACCTTC
few	TRBV6-6	14	TRBJ2-7	TRBD1	CASTTPGQAFEQYF	TGTGCCAGCACCACTCCGGGACAGGCCTTCGAGCAGTACTTC
many	TRBV10-3	15	TRBJ2-7	.	CAISEGPGGEYEQYF	TGTGCCATCAGTGAGGGGCCAGGGGGGGAATACGAGCAGTACTTC
many	TRBV4-3	14	TRBJ2-7	.	CASSQEGDRYEQYF	TGCGCCAGCAGCCAAGAAGGGGACCGCTACGAGCAGTACTTC
many	TRBV6-4	13	TRBJ2-5	.	CARDSRRGETQYF	TGTGCCAGGGACAGCCGAAGAGGGGAGACCCAGTACTTC
.	TRBV12-3/TRBV12-4	13	TRBJ2-3	.	CASSWGSTDTQYF	TGTGCCAGCAGTTGGGGCAGCACAGATACGCAGTATTTT
many	TRBV24-1	14	TRBJ2-2	.	CATSDFERTGELFF	TGTGCCACCAGTGATTTTGAAAGAACCGGGGAGCTGTTTTTT
few	TRBV5-4	14	TRBJ2-5	TRBD2	CASSPGTSIQTQYF	TGTGCCAGCAGCCCGGGGACTAGTATCCAGACCCAGTACTTC
.	TRBV7-2	14	TRBJ2-7	.	CASSHFFDSGEQYF	TGTGCCAGCAGCCATTTTTTCGATTCCGGCGAGCAGTACTTC
many	TRBV10-3	17	TRBJ2-5	.	CATGSRPGLLGRETQYF	TGTGCCACCGGTTCTCGTCCGGGATTACTGGGACGGGAGACCCAGTACTTC
few	TRBV6-2/TRBV6-3	12	TRBJ1-1	.	CASRRVATEAFF	TGTGCCAGCAGGAGAGTTGCCACTGAAGCTTTCTTT
many	TRBV25-1	12	TRBJ2-5	.	CASSDRGETQYF	TGTGCCAGCAGTGATAGGGGAGAGACCCAGTACTTC
few	TRBV10-3	14	TRBJ2-5	TRBD1	CAISEGQGAETQYF	TGTGCCATCAGTGAAGGGCAGGGGGCGGAGACCCAGTACTTC
many	TRBV5-6	14	TRBJ2-6	.	CASMSDSGANVLTF	TGTGCCAGCATGTCGGACTCTGGGGCCAACGTCCTGACTTTC
few	TRBV28	16	TRBJ1-5	.	CASSFRGFMGNQPQHF	TGTGCCAGCAGTTTCAGAGGGTTTATGGGCAATCAGCCCCAGCATTTT
many	TRBV11-2	15	TRBJ2-7	.	CASSLSDGGGYEQYF	TGTGCCAGCAGCCTATCGGACGGCGGAGGGTACGAGCAGTACTTC
few	TRBV5-1	14	TRBJ1-5	.	CASSLGASGQPQHF	TGCGCCAGCAGCTTGGGGGCGTCGGGGCAGCCCCAGCATTTT
.	TRBV7-2	12	TRBJ2-6	TRBD2	CASSTGTSGLTF	TGTGCCAGCAGCACCGGGACTAGCGGCCTGACTTTC
few	TRBV9	18	TRBJ1-4	TRBD1	CASSENMIQGAHYEKLFF	TGTGCCAGCAGCGAAAATATGATACAGGGGGCGCATTACGAAAAACTGTTTTTT
many	TRBV20-1	15	TRBJ1-1	.	CSASGRLTGNTEAFF	TGCAGTGCCTCCGGACGGCTGACAGGGAACACTGAAGCTTTCTTT
many	TRBV5-1	15	TRBJ1-2	.	CASSPTGTLNYGYTF	TGCGCCAGCAGCCCTACAGGAACCCTGAACTATGGCTACACCTTC